This is a list of T cell receptor beta chains from one sample in a study of tumor T cells in aggressive B-cell lymphoma. Assay: immunoSEQ multiplex PCR; the TCRdb copy retains only in-frame clones and omits some. The profile covers thousands of clones, with around 87% appearing a single time and just over 5.5% taken by the ten largest. Sequenced material: tumor tissue. The receptors originated from an adult with diffuse large B cell lymphoma. The CDR3 runs from the conserved cysteine through the conserved F or W. D genes are given only for firm matches. Some rows have no size entry. The others give once, few or many, or a class for an expanded clone.

>-|TRBJ2-3|14|-|TRBV2
CASSLDGGPDTQYF
TGTGCCAGCAGTCTTGACGGGGGGCCAGATACGCAGTATTTT
>-|TRBJ1-5|17|-|TRBV30
CAWSRGTGGYSNQPQHF
TGTGCCTGGAGTCGGGGGACGGGGGGGTATAGCAATCAGCCCCAGCATTTT
>-|TRBJ2-2|14|-|TRBV7-3
CASSLTREARELFF
TGTGCCAGCAGTTTAACACGTGAGGCCCGGGAGCTGTTTTTT
>-|TRBJ1-2|14|-|TRBV4-2
CASSQGEQVYGYTF
TGTGCCAGCAGCCAAGGAGAACAGGTCTATGGCTACACCTTC
>-|TRBJ2-2|17|TRBD2|TRBV2
CASSWTSGGRDTGELFF
TGTGCCAGCAGCTGGACTAGCGGCGGTCGAGACACCGGGGAGCTGTTTTTT
>-|TRBJ2-5|15|TRBD1|TRBV5-8
CASSFGQGGQETQYF
TGTGCCAGCAGCTTTGGACAGGGGGGCCAAGAGACCCAGTACTTC
>-|TRBJ2-4|16|TRBD1|TRBV11-3
CASSARDSNAKNIQYF
TGTGCCAGCAGCGCTCGGGACAGCAATGCCAAAAACATTCAGTACTTC
>-|TRBJ1-3|17|-|TRBV18
CASSQPGGQPSGNTIYF
TGTGCCAGCTCTCAACCGGGTGGCCAACCCTCTGGAAACACCATATATTTT
>-|TRBJ1-6|15|TRBD1|TRBV6-5
CASSPTGIHNSPLHF
TGTGCCAGCAGTCCGACAGGGATCCATAATTCACCCCTCCACTTT
>-|TRBJ1-1|14|-|TRBV18
CASSHRDMNTEAFF
TGTGCCAGCTCTCACAGGGACATGAACACTGAAGCTTTCTTT
>-|TRBJ2-7|15|TRBD2|TRBV11-1
CASTRIRGGTYEQYF
TGTGCCAGCACCCGCATCCGGGGGGGAACCTACGAGCAGTACTTC
>-|TRBJ1-2|14|TRBD1|TRBV15
CATGGQLANYGYTF
TGTGCCACCGGGGGACAGTTAGCTAACTATGGCTACACCTTC
>-|TRBJ1-4|13|-|TRBV2
CASGGSTNEKLFF
TGTGCCAGCGGAGGGAGCACTAATGAAAAACTGTTTTTT
>-|TRBJ1-6|15|TRBD1|TRBV19
CASSIAKTGASPLHF
TGTGCCAGTAGTATAGCGAAAACAGGGGCCTCACCCCTCCACTTT
>-|TRBJ2-3|14|-|TRBV25-1
CASSEVSGVDTQYF
TGTGCCAGCAGTGAAGTTTCGGGGGTAGATACGCAGTATTTT
>-|TRBJ2-5|15|TRBD2|TRBV7-9
CASSSSSGGPETQYF
TGTGCCAGCAGCTCTAGTAGCGGGGGGCCGGAGACCCAGTACTTC
>once|TRBJ2-1|14|-|TRBV7-2
CASSLMEQYGEQFF
TGTGCCAGCAGCTTAATGGAGCAGTACGGCGAGCAGTTCTTC
>-|TRBJ1-1|14|-|TRBV18
CASSPLRENTEAFF
TGTGCCAGCTCACCACTCAGGGAGAACACTGAAGCTTTCTTT
>-|TRBJ2-4|12|-|TRBV28
CASSPTGFIQYF
TGTGCCAGCAGCCCAACAGGGTTCATTCAGTACTTC
>-|TRBJ1-2|14|-|TRBV28
CASIGGGENYGYTF
TGTGCCAGCATCGGGGGGGGCGAAAACTATGGCTACACCTTC
>few|TRBJ1-6|15|TRBD1|TRBV5-4
CASSSNQGAYSPLHF
TGTGCCAGCAGCTCGAATCAGGGGGCTTATTCACCCCTCCACTTT
>-|TRBJ1-3|16|TRBD1|TRBV6-1
CASSATGGISGNTIYF
TGTGCCAGCAGTGCGACAGGGGGCATATCTGGAAACACCATATATTTT
>-|TRBJ2-7|12|TRBD1|TRBV30
CAWWTGGYEQYF
TGTGCCTGGTGGACAGGGGGCTACGAGCAGTACTTC
>-|TRBJ2-7|16|-|TRBV7-6
CASSPRVEAITDEQYF
TGTGCCAGCAGCCCCCGTGTGGAGGCTATCACGGACGAGCAGTACTTC
>-|TRBJ1-1|14|TRBD1|TRBV6-5
CASSRQGKGTEAFF
TGTGCCAGCAGTCGACAGGGGAAGGGCACTGAAGCTTTCTTT
>-|TRBJ2-3|16|TRBD2|TRBV7-8
CASSPSYAGGTDTQYF
TGTGCCAGCAGTCCAAGTTACGCGGGGGGCACAGATACGCAGTATTTT
>-|TRBJ1-2|14|-|TRBV4-1
CASSQDPNSYGYTF
TGCGCCAGCAGCCAAGATCCGAACTCCTATGGCTACACCTTC
>-|TRBJ1-1|15|-|TRBV10-3
CAIKYDGGLNTEAFF
TGTGCCATCAAGTATGATGGGGGGTTGAACACTGAAGCTTTCTTT
>-|TRBJ1-3|14|TRBD1|TRBV30
CARQGPNSGNTIYF
TGTGCCAGACAGGGTCCCAACTCTGGAAACACCATATATTTT
>-|TRBJ1-6|17|-|TRBV28
CASRKTQSRGFGSPLHF
TGTGCCAGCAGGAAAACGCAGTCCAGGGGCTTTGGTTCACCCCTCCACTTT
>once|TRBJ2-7|14|TRBD1|TRBV27
CASSSGQGAWEQYF
TGTGCCAGCAGTTCGGGACAGGGGGCATGGGAGCAGTACTTC
>-|TRBJ1-6|15|TRBD1|TRBV5-6
CASSLMGTGWSPLHF
TGTGCCAGCAGCTTGATGGGGACAGGCTGGTCACCCCTCCACTTT
>once|TRBJ1-5|15|TRBD1|TRBV2
CASSPGTGIRQPQHF
TGTGCCAGCAGTCCCGGGACAGGGATTAGACAGCCCCAGCATTTT
>-|TRBJ1-6|14|-|TRBV5-6
CASSPQAYNSPLHF
TGTGCCAGCAGCCCTCAAGCGTATAATTCACCCCTCCACTTT
>-|TRBJ2-1|15|TRBD2|TRBV18
CASSPPASGANEQFF
TGTGCCAGCTCACCACCGGCTAGCGGGGCCAATGAGCAGTTCTTC
>-|TRBJ2-5|15|TRBD2|TRBV7-9
CASSLGLAVDETQYF
TGTGCCAGCAGCTTAGGACTAGCGGTCGACGAGACCCAGTACTTC
>-|TRBJ2-7|14|TRBD1|TRBV7-2
CASSYQGASNEQYF
TGTGCCAGCAGCTACCAGGGGGCGAGCAACGAGCAGTACTTC
>-|TRBJ1-1|15|-|TRBV10-1
CASPSPDRPNTEAFF
TGCGCCAGCCCTAGTCCTGACAGGCCTAACACTGAAGCTTTCTTT
>-|TRBJ1-6|16|-|TRBV9
CASSPLPSSYNSPLHF
TGTGCCAGCAGCCCTCTACCGAGCTCCTATAATTCACCCCTCCACTTT
>-|TRBJ1-2|14|-|TRBV9
CASSARTVGYGYTF
TGTGCCAGCAGCGCCCGCACAGTGGGCTATGGCTACACCTTC
>-|TRBJ1-2|16|-|TRBV4-3
CASSQDVNRGNYGYIF
TGCGCCAGCAGCCAAGATGTAAACAGAGGGAACTATGGCTACATCTTC
>-|TRBJ2-4|16|-|TRBV11-3
CASSFRQGIAKNIQYF
TGTGCCAGCAGCTTTCGGCAGGGAATAGCCAAAAACATTCAGTACTTC
>-|TRBJ1-1|14|-|TRBV5-1
CASSLWEGGTEAFF
TGCGCCAGCAGCTTATGGGAGGGGGGCACTGAAGCTTTCTTT
>-|TRBJ2-2|15|TRBD2|TRBV5-4
CASSFVAGGPGELFF
TGTGCCAGCAGCTTTGTAGCGGGGGGGCCCGGGGAGCTGTTTTTT
>-|TRBJ1-5|15|-|TRBV4-3
CASSQANSGNQPQHF
TGCGCCAGCAGCCAGGCCAATTCTGGCAATCAGCCCCAGCATTTT
>-|TRBJ1-3|13|-|TRBV10-3
CAIKGFSGNTIYF
TGTGCCATCAAGGGGTTCTCTGGAAACACCATATATTTT
>-|TRBJ1-3|15|-|TRBV6-6
CASSYSMQGGNTIYF
TGTGCCAGCAGTTACTCGATGCAGGGCGGAAACACCATATATTTT
>-|TRBJ2-1|14|-|TRBV9
CASSAPDYLAAQFF
TGTGCCAGCAGCGCCCCGGACTATCTCGCGGCGCAGTTCTTC
>-|TRBJ2-5|17|-|TRBV19
CASSISPGRVRGETQYF
TGTGCCAGTAGTATCTCTCCGGGAAGGGTGAGAGGAGAGACCCAGTACTTC